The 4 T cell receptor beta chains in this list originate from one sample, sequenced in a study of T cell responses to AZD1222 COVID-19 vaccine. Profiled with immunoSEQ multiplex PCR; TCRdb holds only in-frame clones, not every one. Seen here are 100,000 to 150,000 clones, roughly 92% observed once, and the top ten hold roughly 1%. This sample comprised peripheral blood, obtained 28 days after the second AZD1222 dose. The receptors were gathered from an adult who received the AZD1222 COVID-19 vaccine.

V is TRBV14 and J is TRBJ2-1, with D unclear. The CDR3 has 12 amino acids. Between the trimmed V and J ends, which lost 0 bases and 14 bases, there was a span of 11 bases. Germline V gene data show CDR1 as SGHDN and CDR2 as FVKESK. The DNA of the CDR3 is TGTGCCAGCAGCCAAGATCTTAACTCGGAGTTCTTC. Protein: CASSQDLNSEFF.

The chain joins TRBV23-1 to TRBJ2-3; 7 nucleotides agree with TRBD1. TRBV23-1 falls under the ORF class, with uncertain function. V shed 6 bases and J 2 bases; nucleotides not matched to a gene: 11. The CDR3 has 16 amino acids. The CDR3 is CASSPKTGRFTDTQYF. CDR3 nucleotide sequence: TGCGCCAGCAGCCCCAAGACAGGGCGCTTCACAGATACGCAGTATTTT.

CDR3 coding DNA: TGTGCCAGCACCCCCCGGACTACCGGTAAGGAGCAGTTCTTC. Amino acids: CASTPRTTGKEQFF. This chain joins TRBV6-6 and TRBJ2-1; a possible D gene is TRBD2 (6 bases). This CDR3 contains 14 residues. Between the trimmed V and J ends, which lost 7 bases and 10 bases, there was a span of 20 bases. Germline V gene lookup returns CDR1 MNHNY and CDR2 SVGAGI (reference sequence).

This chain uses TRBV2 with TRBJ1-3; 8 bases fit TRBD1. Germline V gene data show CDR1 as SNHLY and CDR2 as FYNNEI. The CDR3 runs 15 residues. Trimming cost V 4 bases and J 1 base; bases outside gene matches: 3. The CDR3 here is CASSARQGSGNTIYF. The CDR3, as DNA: TGTGCCAGCAGTGCCCGACAGGGGTCTGGAAACACCATATATTTT. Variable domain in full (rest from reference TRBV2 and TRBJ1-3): EPEVTQTPSHQVTQMGQEVILRCVPISNHLYFYWYRQILGQKVEFLVSFYNNEISEKSEIFDDQFSVERPDGSNFTLKIRSTKLEDSAMYFCASSARQGSGNTIYFGEGSWLTVV.